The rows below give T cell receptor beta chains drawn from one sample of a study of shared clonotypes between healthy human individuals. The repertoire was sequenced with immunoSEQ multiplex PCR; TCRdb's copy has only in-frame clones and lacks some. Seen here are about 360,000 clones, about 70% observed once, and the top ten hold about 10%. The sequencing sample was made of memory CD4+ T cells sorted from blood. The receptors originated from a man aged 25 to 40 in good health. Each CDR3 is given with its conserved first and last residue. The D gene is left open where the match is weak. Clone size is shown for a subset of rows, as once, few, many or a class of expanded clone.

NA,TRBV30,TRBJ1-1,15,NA,CAWSPPGPRGTEAFF,TGTGCCTGGAGTCCACCGGGCCCCCGGGGCACTGAAGCTTTCTTT
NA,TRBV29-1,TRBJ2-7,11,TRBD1,CSVDRGHEQYF,TGCAGCGTGGACAGGGGCCACGAGCAGTACTTC
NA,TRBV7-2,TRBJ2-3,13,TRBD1,CASSLTQGRRQYF,TGTGCCAGCAGCCTCACACAGGGGAGAAGGCAGTATTTT
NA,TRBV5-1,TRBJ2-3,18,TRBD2,CASSLELAGVSGQDTQYF,TGCGCCAGCAGCTTGGAGCTAGCGGGAGTATCAGGGCAAGATACGCAGTATTTT
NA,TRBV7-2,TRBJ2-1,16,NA,CASSRQGGSWISEQFF,TGTGCCAGCAGCCGACAAGGGGGGAGTTGGATTAGTGAGCAGTTCTTC
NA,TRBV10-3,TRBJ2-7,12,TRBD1,CAIQGAAYEQYF,TGTGCCATTCAGGGGGCTGCCTACGAGCAGTACTTC
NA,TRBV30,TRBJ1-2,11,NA,CAWSRDYGYTF,TGTGCCTGGAGTCGGGACTATGGCTACACCTTC
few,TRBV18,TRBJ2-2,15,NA,CASSYQIFNTGELFF,TGTGCCAGCTCATATCAGATCTTTAACACCGGGGAGCTGTTTTTT
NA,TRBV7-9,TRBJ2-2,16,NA,CASSSKGAVRAGELFF,TGTGCCAGCAGCTCCAAGGGCGCTGTCCGCGCCGGGGAGCTGTTTTTT
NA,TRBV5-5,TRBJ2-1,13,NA,CASSWRPGMEQFF,TGTGCCAGCAGCTGGAGGCCGGGGATGGAGCAGTTCTTC
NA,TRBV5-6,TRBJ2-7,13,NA,CASSYRISYEQYF,TGTGCCAGCAGCTACAGGATCTCCTACGAGCAGTACTTC
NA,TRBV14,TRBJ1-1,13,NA,CASSQDFSREAFF,TGTGCCAGCAGCCAAGATTTCTCCAGGGAAGCTTTCTTT
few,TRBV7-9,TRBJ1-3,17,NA,CASSSLRPISSGNTIYF,TGTGCCAGCAGCTCGCTTAGACCTATTAGCTCTGGAAACACCATATATTTT
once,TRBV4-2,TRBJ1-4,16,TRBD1,CASSHPTGTGWEKLFF,TGTGCCAGCAGCCATCCTACCGGGACAGGGTGGGAAAAACTGTTTTTT
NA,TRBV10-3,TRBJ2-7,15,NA,CAISSRGTGNAEQYF,TGTGCCATCAGCTCTCGGGGGACTGGGAACGCCGAGCAGTACTTC
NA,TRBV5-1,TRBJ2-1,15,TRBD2,CASSLLAGEWNEQFF,TGCGCCAGCAGCTTGTTAGCGGGAGAGTGGAATGAGCAGTTCTTC
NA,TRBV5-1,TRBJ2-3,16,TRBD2,CASSSLAGRSTDTQYF,TGCGCCAGCAGCTCATTAGCGGGACGGAGCACAGATACGCAGTATTTT
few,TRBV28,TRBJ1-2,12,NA,CASSFRVGGYTF,TGTGCCAGCAGTTTCAGGGTGGGTGGCTACACCTTC
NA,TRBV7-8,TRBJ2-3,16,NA,CASSLARGGGTDTQYF,TGTGCCAGCAGCTTAGCGCGCGGCGGGGGCACAGATACGCAGTATTTT
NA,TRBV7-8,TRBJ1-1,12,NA,CASSLSGTEAFF,TGTGCCAGCAGCTTATCCGGGACTGAAGCTTTCTTT
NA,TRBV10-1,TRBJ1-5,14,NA,CASSESGSNQPQHF,TGCGCCAGCAGTGAGTCCGGGAGCAATCAGCCCCAGCATTTT
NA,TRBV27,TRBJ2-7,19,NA,CASSSTPLRSIRSSYEQYF,TGTGCCAGCAGTTCAACCCCACTGAGGAGCATTAGGTCCAGCTACGAGCAGTACTTC
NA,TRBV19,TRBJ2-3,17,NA,CASSTNRVTSVPSTQYF,TGTGCCAGTAGTACGAACAGGGTAACATCCGTCCCAAGTACGCAGTATTTT
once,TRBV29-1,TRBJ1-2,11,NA,CSAGSVYGYTF,TGCAGCGCCGGAAGCGTTTACGGCTACACCTTC
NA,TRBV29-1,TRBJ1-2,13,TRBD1,CSVEVQGVGGYTF,TGCAGCGTTGAAGTACAGGGGGTAGGTGGCTACACCTTC
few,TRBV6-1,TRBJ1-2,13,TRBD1,CASSRGQGSGYTF,TGTGCCAGCAGTAGGGGACAGGGAAGTGGCTACACCTTC
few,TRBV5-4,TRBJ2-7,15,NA,CASSSGAQRFDEQYF,TGTGCCAGCAGTTCGGGGGCCCAGCGGTTCGACGAGCAGTACTTC
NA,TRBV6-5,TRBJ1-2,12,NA,CASSTDSYGYTF,TGTGCCAGCAGTACAGACAGCTATGGCTACACCTTC
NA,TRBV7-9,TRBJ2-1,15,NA,CASSLQAVGHNEQFF,TGTGCCAGCAGCTTACAGGCGGTGGGACACAATGAGCAGTTCTTC
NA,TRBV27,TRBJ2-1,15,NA,CASSPRLSSYNEQFF,TGTGCCAGCAGTCCCAGACTGAGCTCCTACAATGAGCAGTTCTTC
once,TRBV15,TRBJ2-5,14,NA,CATSPTWGQETQYF,TGTGCCACCAGCCCCACATGGGGGCAAGAGACCCAGTACTTC
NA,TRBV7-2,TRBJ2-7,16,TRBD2,CASSPPPGGSSYEQYF,TGTGCCAGCAGCCCCCCCCCGGGGGGAAGCTCCTACGAGCAGTACTTC
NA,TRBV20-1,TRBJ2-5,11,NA,CSARVLETQYF,TGCAGTGCTAGAGTACTGGAGACCCAGTACTTC
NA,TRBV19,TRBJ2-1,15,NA,CASAPNRDGNNEQFF,TGTGCCAGTGCCCCCAACCGGGATGGTAACAATGAGCAGTTCTTC
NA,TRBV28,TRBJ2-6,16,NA,CARHRGGDSGANVLTF,TGTGCCCGCCACAGGGGGGGGGACTCTGGGGCCAACGTCCTGACTTTC
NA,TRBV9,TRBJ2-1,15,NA,CASSPRERSYNEQFF,TGTGCCAGCAGCCCTCGGGAGAGGTCCTACAATGAGCAGTTCTTC
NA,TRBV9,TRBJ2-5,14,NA,CASNPQGHGETQYF,TGTGCCAGCAACCCCCAGGGGCACGGGGAGACCCAGTACTTC
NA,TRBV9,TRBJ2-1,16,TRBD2,CASSVLAGAQQVEQFF,TGTGCCAGCAGCGTACTAGCGGGAGCTCAACAGGTTGAGCAGTTCTTC
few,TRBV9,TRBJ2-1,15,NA,CASSVGQGWTNEQFF,TGTGCCAGCAGCGTAGGGCAGGGGTGGACCAATGAGCAGTTCTTC
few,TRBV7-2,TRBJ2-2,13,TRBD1,CASSMTGAGELFF,TGTGCCAGCAGCATGACAGGGGCCGGGGAGCTGTTTTTT
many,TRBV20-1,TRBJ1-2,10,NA,CSASDYGYTF,TGCAGTGCTAGTGACTATGGCTACACCTTC
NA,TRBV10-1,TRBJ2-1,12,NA,CASSSRGTGQFF,TGCGCCAGCAGCTCTAGAGGTACAGGGCAGTTCTTC
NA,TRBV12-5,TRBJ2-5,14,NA,CASGLAGEIETQYF,TGTGCTAGTGGTTTGGCGGGAGAGATAGAGACCCAGTACTTC
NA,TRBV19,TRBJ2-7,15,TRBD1,CASSIAGTGSYEQYF,TGTGCCAGTAGTATTGCCGGGACAGGGAGCTACGAGCAGTACTTC
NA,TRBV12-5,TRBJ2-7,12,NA,CASVPLNYEQYF,TGTGCTAGTGTTCCATTGAATTACGAGCAGTACTTC
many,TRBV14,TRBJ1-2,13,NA,CASSQDRKYGYTF,TGTGCCAGCAGCCAAGACAGGAAGTATGGCTACACCTTC
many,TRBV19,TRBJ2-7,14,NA,CASMMTPSSYEQYF,TGTGCCAGTATGATGACGCCTAGCTCCTACGAGCAGTACTTC
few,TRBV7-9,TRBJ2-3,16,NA,CASSPRGGSSTDTQYF,TGTGCCAGCAGTCCAAGGGGGGGGAGCAGCACAGATACGCAGTATTTT
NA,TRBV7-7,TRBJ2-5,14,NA,CASSPSRVLETQYF,TGTGCTAGCAGCCCAAGCAGGGTTCTAGAGACCCAGTACTTC
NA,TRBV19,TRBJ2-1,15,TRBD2,CASTDGLAGVGEQFF,TGTGCCAGTACCGATGGATTAGCGGGAGTCGGTGAGCAGTTCTTC
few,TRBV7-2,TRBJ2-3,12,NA,CASSQYADTQYF,TGTGCCAGCAGCCAATACGCAGATACGCAGTATTTT
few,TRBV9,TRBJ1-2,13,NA,CASRRDKGNGYTF,TGTGCCAGCAGACGGGACAAGGGGAATGGCTACACCTTC
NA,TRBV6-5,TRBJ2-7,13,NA,CASSRTGNYEQYF,TGTGCCAGCAGTCGTACAGGAAACTACGAGCAGTACTTC